A selection of T cell receptor beta chains follows, all from one sample in a study of cytomegalovirus exposure and HLA in healthy donors. Repertoires were generated with immunoSEQ multiplex PCR, while TCRdb's copy carries only in-frame clones and drops some. The sample yields around 130,000 clones, approximately 78% seen once. The specimen was PBMCs. All receptors come from a man between 35 and 55 years old in good health and CMV-seronegative. CDR3s include the opening cysteine and the closing phenylalanine or tryptophan. Fields, in order: V gene, D gene, clone size, J gene, CDR3 DNA, CDR3 protein. D genes are given only for firm matches. The listing skips clone size in some rows; elsewhere it reads once, few, many or a size class.

V: TRBV4-3
D: NA
size: NA
J: TRBJ1-1
DNA: TGCGCCAGCAGCCAAGATTTCAGAAACACTGAAGCTTTCTTT
CDR3: CASSQDFRNTEAFF

V: TRBV30
D: NA
size: NA
J: TRBJ1-1
DNA: TGTGCCTGGGATAGTGGGCATCCGAACACTGAAGCTTTCTTT
CDR3: CAWDSGHPNTEAFF

V: TRBV10-3
D: TRBD2
size: NA
J: TRBJ2-7
DNA: TGTGCCATGACTAGCGAGAGCTCCTACGAGCAGTACTTC
CDR3: CAMTSESSYEQYF

V: TRBV9
D: TRBD2
size: NA
J: TRBJ2-3
DNA: TGTGCCAGCAGCGTAGGTAGCGGGAGCACAGATACGCAGTATTTT
CDR3: CASSVGSGSTDTQYF

V: TRBV9
D: NA
size: NA
J: TRBJ2-3
DNA: TGTGCCAGCAGCGTAATGGCAGGGGGCACAGATACGCAGTATTTT
CDR3: CASSVMAGGTDTQYF

V: TRBV6-5
D: NA
size: NA
J: TRBJ2-1
DNA: TGTGCCAGCAGTCCTCCGGGGACCTACAATGAGCAGTTCTTC
CDR3: CASSPPGTYNEQFF

V: TRBV7-6
D: NA
size: few
J: TRBJ1-1
DNA: TGTGCCAGCAGCTCAGAATGGAACACTGAAGCTTTCTTT
CDR3: CASSSEWNTEAFF

V: TRBV7-8
D: NA
size: NA
J: TRBJ2-2
DNA: TGTGCCAGCAGCCGCCTGGGTTGGAGCGGCCCGAACACCGGGGAGCTGTTTTTT
CDR3: CASSRLGWSGPNTGELFF

V: TRBV19
D: NA
size: NA
J: TRBJ2-5
DNA: TGTGCCAGTAGTATAGTGGCGGGCCAAGAGACCCAGTACTTC
CDR3: CASSIVAGQETQYF

V: TRBV7-2
D: NA
size: once
J: TRBJ1-2
DNA: TGTGCCAGCAGCCCCCGGCGGGCTGGCTACACCTTC
CDR3: CASSPRRAGYTF

V: TRBV25-1
D: NA
size: NA
J: TRBJ2-7
DNA: TGTGCCAGCAGTGCCCATCCCAGCGATGGGTACGAGCAGTACTTC
CDR3: CASSAHPSDGYEQYF

V: TRBV9
D: NA
size: once
J: TRBJ1-2
DNA: TGTGCCAGCAGCGATGAGGACAAGACAATCCCAGTCTATGGCTACACCTTC
CDR3: CASSDEDKTIPVYGYTF